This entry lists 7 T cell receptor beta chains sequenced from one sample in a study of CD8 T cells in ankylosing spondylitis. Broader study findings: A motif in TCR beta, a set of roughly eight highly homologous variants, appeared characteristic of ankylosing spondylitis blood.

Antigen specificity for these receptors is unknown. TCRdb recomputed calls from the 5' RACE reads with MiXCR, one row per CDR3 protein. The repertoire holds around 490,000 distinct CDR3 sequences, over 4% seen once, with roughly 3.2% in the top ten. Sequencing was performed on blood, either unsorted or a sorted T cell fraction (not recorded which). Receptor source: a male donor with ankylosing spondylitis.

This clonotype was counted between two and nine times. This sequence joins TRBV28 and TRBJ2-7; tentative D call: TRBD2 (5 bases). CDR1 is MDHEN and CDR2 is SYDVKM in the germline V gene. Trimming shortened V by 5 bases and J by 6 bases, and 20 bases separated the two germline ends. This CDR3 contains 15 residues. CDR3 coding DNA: TGTGCCAGCAGTGAATCAGGAGGAAAAACAAGCGAGCAGTACTTC. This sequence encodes CASSESGGKTSEQYF.

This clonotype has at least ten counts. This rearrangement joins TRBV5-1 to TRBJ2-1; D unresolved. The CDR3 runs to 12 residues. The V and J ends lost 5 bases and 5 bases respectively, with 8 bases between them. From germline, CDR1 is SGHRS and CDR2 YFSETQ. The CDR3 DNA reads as TGCGCCAGCAGAGTAGTCGACAATGAGCAGTTCTTC. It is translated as CASRVVDNEQFF. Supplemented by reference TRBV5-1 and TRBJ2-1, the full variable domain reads KAGVTQTPRYLIKTRGQQVTLSCSPISGHRSVSWYQQTPGQGLQFLFEYFSETQRNKGNFPGRFSGRQFSNSRSEMNVSTLELGDSALYLCASRVVDNEQFFGPGTRLTVL.

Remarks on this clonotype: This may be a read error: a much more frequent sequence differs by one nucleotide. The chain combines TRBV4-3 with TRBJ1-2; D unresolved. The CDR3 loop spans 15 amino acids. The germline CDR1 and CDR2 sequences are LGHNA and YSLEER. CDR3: CTSSQHTVSNYGYTF. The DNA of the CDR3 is TGCACCAGCAGCCAACACACGGTTTCTAACTATGGCTACACCTTC.

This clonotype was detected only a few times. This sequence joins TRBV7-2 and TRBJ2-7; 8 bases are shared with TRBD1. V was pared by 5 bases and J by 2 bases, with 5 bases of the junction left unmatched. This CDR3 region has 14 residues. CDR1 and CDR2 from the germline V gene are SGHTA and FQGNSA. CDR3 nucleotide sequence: TGTGCCAGCAGCCCTCAGGGGGCTACCTACGAGCAGTACTTC. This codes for CASSPQGATYEQYF.

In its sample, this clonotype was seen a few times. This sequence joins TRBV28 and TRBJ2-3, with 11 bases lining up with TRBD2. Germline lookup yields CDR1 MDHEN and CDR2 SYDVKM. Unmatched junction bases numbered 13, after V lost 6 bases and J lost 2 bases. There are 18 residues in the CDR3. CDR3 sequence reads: CASSLGTSGESITDTQYF. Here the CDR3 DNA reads TGTGCCAGCAGCCTAGGGACTAGCGGTGAGAGTATCACAGATACGCAGTATTTT.

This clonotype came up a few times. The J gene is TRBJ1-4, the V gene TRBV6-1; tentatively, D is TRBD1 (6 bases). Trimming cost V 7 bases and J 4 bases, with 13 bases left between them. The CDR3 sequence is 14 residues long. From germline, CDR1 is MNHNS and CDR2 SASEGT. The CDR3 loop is CASNPQGSNEKLFF. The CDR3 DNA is TGTGCCAGCAACCCTCAGGGGAGTAATGAAAAACTGTTTTTT.

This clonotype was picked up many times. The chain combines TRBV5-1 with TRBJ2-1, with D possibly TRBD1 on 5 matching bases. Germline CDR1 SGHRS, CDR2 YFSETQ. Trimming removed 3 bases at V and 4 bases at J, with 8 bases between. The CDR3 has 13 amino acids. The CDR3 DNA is TGCGCCAGCAGCTCACAGGATTACAATGAGCAGTTCTTC. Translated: CASSSQDYNEQFF.